This T cell receptor (beta chain) was recovered during a study of blood T cell repertoires in COVID-19. As for the study in general: Researchers got acute and convalescent COVID-19 samples from the United States, Italy and Spain. Nucleic acid was either cDNA or gDNA, and it came from T cells, B-cell-depleted T cells, or PBMCs.

How the authors handled the data: Researchers report that nucleated cell counts were estimated from reference gene primer amplification. Clones were sequenced by immunoSEQ multiplex PCR, and TCRdb holds only the in-frame ones, with some missing. V and J calls and clone size are as listed in that table; D and trimming were resolved from the DNA. The sample includes about 45,000 clones, approximately 79% of them seen just once. With V trimmed by 0 bases and J by 4 bases, 11 bases remained unmatched. CDR3 length equals 17 residues. In germline, CDR1 is SGHRS, CDR2 YFSETQ. The chain carries TRBV5-1 and TRBJ2-5, with 8 positions matching TRBD1. This receptor was identified in a human donor in a cohort sampled during active COVID-19. Material for sequencing was peripheral blood. The CDR3: CASSLGQGPLLRETQYF. CDR3 coding DNA: TGCGCCAGCAGCTTGGGACAGGGGCCTCTCCTGAGAGAGACCCAGTACTTC.